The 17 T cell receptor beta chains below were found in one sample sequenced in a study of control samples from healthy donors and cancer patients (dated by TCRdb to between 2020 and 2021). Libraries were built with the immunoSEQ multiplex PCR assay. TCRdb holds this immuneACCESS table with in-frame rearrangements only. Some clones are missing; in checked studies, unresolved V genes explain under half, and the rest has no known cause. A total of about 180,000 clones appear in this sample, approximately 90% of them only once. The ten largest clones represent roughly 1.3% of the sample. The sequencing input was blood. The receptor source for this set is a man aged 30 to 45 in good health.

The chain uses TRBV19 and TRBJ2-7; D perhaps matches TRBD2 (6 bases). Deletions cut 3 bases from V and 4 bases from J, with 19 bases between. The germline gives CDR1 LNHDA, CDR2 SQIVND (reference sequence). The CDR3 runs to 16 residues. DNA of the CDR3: TGTGCCAGTAGTATTGAGACCGGCCAGGGAGGTTACGAGCAGTACTTC. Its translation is CASSIETGQGGYEQYF. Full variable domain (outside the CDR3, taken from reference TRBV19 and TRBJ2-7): DGGITQSPKYLFRKEGQNVTLSCEQNLNHDAMYWYRQDPGQGLRLIYYSQIVNDFQKGDIAEGYSVSREKKESFPLTVTSAQKNPTAFYLCASSIETGQGGYEQYFGPGTRLTVT.

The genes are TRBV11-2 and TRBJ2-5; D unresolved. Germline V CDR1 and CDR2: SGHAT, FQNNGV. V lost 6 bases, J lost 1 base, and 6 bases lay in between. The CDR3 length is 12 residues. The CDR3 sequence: CASSQTQETQYF. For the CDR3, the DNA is TGTGCCAGCAGTCAAACCCAAGAGACCCAGTACTTC.

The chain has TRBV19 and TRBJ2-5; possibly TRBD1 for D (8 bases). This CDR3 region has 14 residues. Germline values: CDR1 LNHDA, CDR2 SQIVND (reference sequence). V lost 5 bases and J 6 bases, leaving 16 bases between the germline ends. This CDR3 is CASSLQGGGKTQYF. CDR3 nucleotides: TGTGCCAGTAGTTTACAGGGGGGGGGAAAGACCCAGTACTTC. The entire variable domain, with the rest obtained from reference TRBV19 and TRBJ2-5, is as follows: DGGITQSPKYLFRKEGQNVTLSCEQNLNHDAMYWYRQDPGQGLRLIYYSQIVNDFQKGDIAEGYSVSREKKESFPLTVTSAQKNPTAFYLCASSLQGGGKTQYFGPGTRLLVL.

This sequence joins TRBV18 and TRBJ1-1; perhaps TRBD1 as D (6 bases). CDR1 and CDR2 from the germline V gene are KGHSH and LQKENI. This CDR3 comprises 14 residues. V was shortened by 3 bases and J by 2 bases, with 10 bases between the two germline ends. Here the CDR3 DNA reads TGTGCCAGCTCACCCGGCAGGGGAAACACTGAAGCTTTCTTT. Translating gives CASSPGRGNTEAFF.

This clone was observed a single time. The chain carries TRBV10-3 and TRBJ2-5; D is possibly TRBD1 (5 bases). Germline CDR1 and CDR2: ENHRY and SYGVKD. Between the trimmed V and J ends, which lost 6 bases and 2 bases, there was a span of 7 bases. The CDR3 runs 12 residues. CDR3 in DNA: TGTGCCATCAGAGGGGAACAAGAGACCCAGTACTTC. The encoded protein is CAIRGEQETQYF.

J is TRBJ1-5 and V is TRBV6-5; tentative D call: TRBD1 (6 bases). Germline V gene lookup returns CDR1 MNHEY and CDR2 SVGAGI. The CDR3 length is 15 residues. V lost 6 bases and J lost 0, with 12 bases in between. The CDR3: CASRLRDTSNQPQHF. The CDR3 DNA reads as TGTGCCAGCAGACTCCGGGACACTAGCAATCAGCCCCAGCATTTT.

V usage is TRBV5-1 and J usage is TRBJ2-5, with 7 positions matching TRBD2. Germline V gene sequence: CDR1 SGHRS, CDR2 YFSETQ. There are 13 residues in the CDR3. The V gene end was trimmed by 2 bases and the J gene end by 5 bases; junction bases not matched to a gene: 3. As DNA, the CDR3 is TGCGCCAGCAGCTTCGGGGGAGGGGAGACCCAGTACTTC. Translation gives CASSFGGGETQYF.

CDR3 region: CASKPGQGTGELFF. The CDR3 region has the DNA TGTGCCAGCAAACCCGGACAGGGCACCGGGGAGCTGTTTTTT. This chain connects TRBV28 to TRBJ2-2; 8 positions agree with TRBD1. Germline V lookup: CDR1 MDHEN, CDR2 SYDVKM. Unmatched junction bases numbered 5, after V lost 7 bases and J lost 4 bases. The CDR3 runs to 14 residues.

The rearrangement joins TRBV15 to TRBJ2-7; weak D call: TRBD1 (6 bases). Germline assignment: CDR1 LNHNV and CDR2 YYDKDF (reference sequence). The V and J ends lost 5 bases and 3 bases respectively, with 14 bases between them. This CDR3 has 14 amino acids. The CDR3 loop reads CATSALSGVYEQYF. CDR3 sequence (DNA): TGTGCCACCAGCGCACTATCAGGGGTCTACGAGCAGTACTTC.

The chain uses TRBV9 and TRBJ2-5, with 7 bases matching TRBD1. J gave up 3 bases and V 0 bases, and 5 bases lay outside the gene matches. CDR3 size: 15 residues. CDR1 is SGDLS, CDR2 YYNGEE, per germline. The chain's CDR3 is CASSVGGGQKETQYF. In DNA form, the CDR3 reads TGTGCCAGCAGCGTAGGAGGGGGACAGAAAGAGACCCAGTACTTC.

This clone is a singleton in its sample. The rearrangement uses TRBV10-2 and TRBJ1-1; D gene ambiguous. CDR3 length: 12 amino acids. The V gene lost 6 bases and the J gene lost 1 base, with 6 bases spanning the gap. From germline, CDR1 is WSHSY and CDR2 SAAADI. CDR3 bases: TGCGCCAGCAGCTACAGGAACACTGAAGCTTTCTTT. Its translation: CASSYRNTEAFF.

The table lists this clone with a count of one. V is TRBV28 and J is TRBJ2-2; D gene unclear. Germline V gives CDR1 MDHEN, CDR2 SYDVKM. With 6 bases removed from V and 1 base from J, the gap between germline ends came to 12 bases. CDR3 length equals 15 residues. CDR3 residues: CASRLRDKNTGELFF. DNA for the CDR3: TGTGCCAGCAGGCTTCGAGACAAGAACACCGGGGAGCTGTTTTTT.

The CDR3 DNA sequence: TGTGCCAGCAGCTTGGACAGGAACACTGAAGCTTTCTTT. Residues: CASSLDRNTEAFF. This chain connects TRBV5-6 to TRBJ1-1; D not resolved. Trimming left V 0 bases short and J 1 base short, with 4 bases between. The CDR3 length is 13 residues. CDR1 and CDR2 (germline): SGHDT, YYEEEE.

This chain's CDR3 is CASSSINNEQFF. The CDR3 DNA reads TGTGCCAGCAGCTCAATAAACAATGAGCAGTTCTTC. The chain is built from TRBV5-4 and TRBJ2-1; D gene uncertain. The CDR3 loop spans 12 amino acids. CDR1 SGHNT and CDR2 YYREEE come from the germline V gene (reference sequence). Between the trimmed V and J ends, which lost 3 bases and 5 bases, there was a span of 6 bases.

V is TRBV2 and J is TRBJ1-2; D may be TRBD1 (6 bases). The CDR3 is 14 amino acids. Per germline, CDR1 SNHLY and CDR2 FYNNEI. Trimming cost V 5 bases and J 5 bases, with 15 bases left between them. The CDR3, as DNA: TGTGCCAGCAGTCCACAGGGTACCCGATATGGCTACACCTTC. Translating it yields CASSPQGTRYGYTF. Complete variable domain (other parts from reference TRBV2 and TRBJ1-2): EPEVTQTPSHQVTQMGQEVILRCVPISNHLYFYWYRQILGQKVEFLVSFYNNEISEKSEIFDDQFSVERPDGSNFTLKIRSTKLEDSAMYFCASSPQGTRYGYTFGSGTRLTVV.

DNA for the CDR3: TGCGCCAGCAGCTTGGACTCGGGAGGGCTAAATGAGCAGTTCTTC. It codes for CASSLDSGGLNEQFF. The chain employs TRBV5-1 and TRBJ2-1; 8 bases map to TRBD2. The CDR3 has 15 amino acids. Per germline, CDR1 SGHRS and CDR2 YFSETQ. With V trimmed by 0 bases and J by 7 bases, 6 bases remained unmatched.

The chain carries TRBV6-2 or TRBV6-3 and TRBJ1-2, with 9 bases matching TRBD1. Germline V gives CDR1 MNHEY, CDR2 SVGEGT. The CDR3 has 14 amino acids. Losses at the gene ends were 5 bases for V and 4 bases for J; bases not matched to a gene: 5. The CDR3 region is CASSGPGQGYGYTF. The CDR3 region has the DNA TGTGCCAGCAGTGGCCCGGGACAGGGCTATGGCTACACCTTC.